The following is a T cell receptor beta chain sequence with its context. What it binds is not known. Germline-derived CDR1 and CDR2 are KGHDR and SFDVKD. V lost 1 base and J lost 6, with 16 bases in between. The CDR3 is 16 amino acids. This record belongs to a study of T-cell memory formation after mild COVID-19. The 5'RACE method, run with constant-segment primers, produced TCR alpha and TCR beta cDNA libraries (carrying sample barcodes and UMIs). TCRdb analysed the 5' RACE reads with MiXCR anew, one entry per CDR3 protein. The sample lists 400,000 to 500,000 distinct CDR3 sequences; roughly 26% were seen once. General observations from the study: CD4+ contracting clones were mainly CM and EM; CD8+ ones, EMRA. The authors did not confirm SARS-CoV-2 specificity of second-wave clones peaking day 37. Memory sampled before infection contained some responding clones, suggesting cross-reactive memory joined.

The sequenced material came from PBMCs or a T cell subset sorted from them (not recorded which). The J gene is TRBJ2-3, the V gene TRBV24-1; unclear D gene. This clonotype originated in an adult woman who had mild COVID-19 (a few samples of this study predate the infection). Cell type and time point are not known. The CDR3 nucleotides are TGTGCCACCAGTGATTTTCCTAGGCCCAATATGGATACGCAGTATTTT. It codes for CATSDFPRPNMDTQYF.